This T cell receptor (beta chain) derives from a study of cytomegalovirus exposure and HLA in healthy donors. Method: immunoSEQ multiplex PCR; TCRdb's copy keeps in-frame clones and lacks some. In the table there are tens of thousands of clones, over 75% of which are singletons. Findings of the study overall: The study labeled 150 to 200 TCR beta chains cytomegalovirus-associated. Subsequent analysis found a tendency for first-cohort TCR clusters to co-occur within the 120 or so validation repertoires. Some public TCRs appeared in many individuals, while most sequences were rare.

The CDR3 is made up of 15 amino acids. Deletions cut 4 bases from V and 0 bases from J, with 13 bases between. CDR1 is SEHNR, CDR2 FQNEAQ, per germline (reference sequence). Worth noting for this clone: Its antigen is not known.

The donors were part of the validation cohort of some 120 subjects. That cohort was separate from the first cohort, which comprised 670 or so subjects. This TCR was recovered from a woman in her 30s in good health and CMV-seronegative. The sample was PBMCs. The gene calls are TRBV7-9 and TRBJ2-7; TRBD2 is a possible D gene (6 bases). The chain's CDR3 is CASSYTGEGSYEQYF. The CDR3 nucleotides read TGTGCCAGCAGCTATACGGGAGAGGGCTCCTACGAGCAGTACTTC. Full variable domain (outside the CDR3, taken from reference TRBV7-9 and TRBJ2-7): DTGVSQNPRHKITKRGQNVTFRCDPISEHNRLYWYRQTLGQGPEFLTYFQNEAQLEKSRLLSDRFSAERPKGSFSTLEIQRTEQGDSAMYLCASSYTGEGSYEQYFGPGTRLTVT.